The 18 T cell receptor beta chains given below trace back to one sample, sequenced in a study of T cell clonality in common variable immunodeficiency. Measured with immunoSEQ multiplex PCR; TCRdb has only the in-frame clones, and not every one. The sample counts about 37,000 clones, none seen once; the ten largest own around 3.2%. Sample: peripheral blood mononuclear cells. These receptors all stem from a person between 18 and 75 years old in good health.

In this sample, this clone turned up many times. The CDR3 extends 3 residues past the end of the read, so its final part is completed from the germline J gene. The rearrangement links TRBV20-1 to TRBJ2-3; 15 positions match TRBD2. Losses at the gene ends were 3 bases for V and 5 bases for J; bases not matched to a gene: 9. The CDR3 contains 17 residues. Germline V lookup: CDR1 DFQATT, CDR2 SNEGSKA (reference sequence). The CDR3 loop reads CSARYLGLAGGGDTQYF. The part of the CDR3 DNA that was read is TGCAGTGCTAGGTACTTGGGACTAGCGGGAGGTGGAGATACG.

This clone was found many times. Partial CDR3 DNA: TGTGCCAGCTCATCGGACAGGGCGAATTCACCC. The encoded protein is CASSSDRANSP. The whole CDR3 protein is CASSSDRANSPLHF. V gene TRBV18 combines with J gene TRBJ1-6, with 8 nucleotides matching TRBD1. The CDR3 end lies 3 residues beyond the end of the read and is filled in from the germline J gene. Germline CDR1 and CDR2: KGHSH and LQKENI. The CDR3 is 14 residues long. Trimming removed 5 bases from V and 7 bases from J; junction bases left unmatched: 4.

Of note for this clone: The read stops 3 residues short of the end of the CDR3; the missing end is completed from the germline J gene. This chain links TRBV4-2 with TRBJ2-7; 9 nucleotides agree with TRBD2. The germline gives CDR1 LGHNA, CDR2 YNFKEQ. The CDR3 covers 15 residues. After removal of 5 bases from V and 0 bases from J, the junction contained 5 bases not matched to a gene. Here the CDR3 reads CASSSSGGYSYEQYF. CDR3 DNA, as far as it was read: TGTGCCAGCAGCTCAAGCGGGGGGTACTCCTACGAG.

This clone has a count of ten or more. With the read ending 3 residues before the CDR3 end, the germline J gene is used to fill in that end. This rearrangement joins TRBV7-2 to TRBJ2-1, with D tentatively TRBD2 (5 bases). This CDR3 has 15 amino acids. Between the trimmed V and J ends, which lost 5 bases and 0 bases, there was a span of 11 bases. Germline assignment: CDR1 SGHTA and CDR2 FQGNSA. Incomplete CDR3 DNA: TGTGCCAGCAGCCCCGAGGGCCCCTCCTACAATGAG. This translates into CASSPEGPSYNE. The whole CDR3 protein reads CASSPEGPSYNEQFF.

Many counts were recorded for this clone. The read ends 3 residues before the CDR3 terminus; that terminus is restored from the germline J gene. This chain connects TRBV30 to TRBJ2-7; no firm D call. Per germline, CDR1 GTSNPN and CDR2 SVGIG (reference sequence). V was clipped by 2 bases and J by 2 bases, with 4 bases between them. CDR3 size: 11 residues. The sequenced CDR3 bases are TGTGCCTGGAGTTCGGCCTACGAG. Its translation is CAWSSAYE. The full CDR3 reads CAWSSAYEQYF.

In its sample, this clone was seen many times. With the read ending 3 residues before the CDR3 end, the germline J gene is used to fill in that end. V usage is TRBV2 and J usage is TRBJ1-1; 8 bases are shared with TRBD1. Germline-derived CDR1 and CDR2 are SNHLY and FYNNEI. Trimming removed 8 bases from V and 1 base from J; junction bases left unmatched: 9. The CDR3 is 15 residues long. The DNA read from the CDR3 is TGTGCCAGCTATAGACAGGGGACCCCGAACACTGAA. Translated: CASYRQGTPNTE. The CDR3 in full is CASYRQGTPNTEAFF.

Many counts were recorded for this clone. The read ends 3 residues shy of where the CDR3 ends; the end is completed using the germline J gene. The chain combines TRBV19 with TRBJ2-5, with D tentatively TRBD1 (6 bases). The CDR3 totals 18 residues. The germline gives CDR1 LNHDA, CDR2 SQIVND (reference sequence). V lost 4 bases to trimming and J lost 7 bases, with 28 bases between them. The CDR3 spells CASSTEAMEQGGVGTQYF. The CDR3 bases that were read are TGTGCCAGTAGTACCGAGGCAATGGAACAGGGCGGTGTGGGGACC.

This clone was seen repeatedly, ten times or more. The CDR3 is CSAKQGANYGYTF. CDR3 bases read: TGCAGTGCAAAACAGGGTGCTAACTATGGC. The chain has TRBV20-1 and TRBJ1-2; a possible D gene is TRBD1 (6 bases). The read ends 3 residues before the CDR3 terminus; that terminus is restored from the germline J gene. The CDR3 is 13 residues long. The V and J ends lost 6 bases and 0 bases respectively, with 11 bases between them. The germline CDR1 and CDR2 sequences are DFQATT and SNEGSKA (reference sequence).

Concerning this clone itself: The CDR3 is cut off 3 residues early in the read; its end comes from the germline J gene. The V call is TRBV5-1, the J call TRBJ2-7, with 8 bases matching TRBD2. This CDR3 is built from 14 residues. Trimming took 4 bases from V and 4 from J; bases not matched to a gene: 7. Germline V gene data show CDR1 as SGHRS and CDR2 as YFSETQ. CDR3 DNA, as far as it was read: TGCGCCAGCAGCCGGGGGGGTTTTAGGTACGAG. Protein: CASSRGGFRYE. The entire CDR3 protein reads CASSRGGFRYEQYF.

In regard to this clone: The read gets to within 3 residues of the CDR3 end, and the germline J gene fills in the rest. The gene calls are TRBV7-6 and TRBJ1-1, with a tentative D call TRBD1 (6 bases). V shed 9 bases and J shed 7 bases, with 21 bases lying between them. Germline CDR1 is SGHVS and CDR2 is FNYEAQ. CDR3 length: 14 residues. CDR3 bases read: TGTGCCAGTTCTAGGGGCACAGGGACCTATGAA. As protein: CASSRGTGTYE. The complete CDR3 sequence is CASSRGTGTYEAFF.

The sample holds many counts of this clone. The CDR3 goes on 3 residues after the read ends, and that part is filled in from the germline J gene. The rearrangement links TRBV4-1 to TRBJ1-1, with 7 bases lining up with TRBD1. Looked up from germline, CDR1 is MGHRA and CDR2 is YSYEKL. This CDR3 has 15 residues. V gave up 3 bases and J gave up 0 bases; unmatched junction bases: 4. The CDR3 here is CASSHPRGMNTEAFF. Incomplete CDR3 DNA: TGCGCCAGCAGCCACCCCAGGGGGATGAACACTGAA.

The sample holds many counts of this clone. The CDR3 DNA, read in part, is TGCAGTGCAATAGTTACAGGGGGCTATGGC. This translates into CSAIVTGGYG. The full CDR3 protein is CSAIVTGGYGYTF. The genes are TRBV20-1 and TRBJ1-2; 8 bases agree with TRBD1. Read data end 3 residues before the CDR3 end; the end is taken from the germline J gene. The germline CDR1 and CDR2 sequences are DFQATT and SNEGSKA (reference sequence). CDR3 length: 13 residues. V shed 6 bases and J 4 bases; nucleotides not matched to a gene: 7.

This clone has ten or more counts. The read terminates 3 residues ahead of where the CDR3 ends, so the germline J gene completes it. The rearrangement links TRBV13 to TRBJ1-1, with TRBD1 as a possible D gene (6 bases). The CDR3 sequence is 18 residues long. Germline-derived CDR1 and CDR2 are PRHDT and FYEKMQ (reference sequence). Trimming removed 5 bases at V and 0 bases at J, with 22 bases between. The CDR3: CASSPFLATGHLNTEAFF. The CDR3 bases that were read are TGTGCCAGCAGCCCATTTCTAGCTACGGGACACTTGAACACTGAA.

This clone was counted many times. Read data end 3 residues before the CDR3 end; the end is taken from the germline J gene. The genes are TRBV5-1 and TRBJ1-6, with no clear D. Germline assignment: CDR1 SGHRS and CDR2 YFSETQ. The CDR3 runs 14 residues. V was trimmed by 0 bases and J by 4 bases, leaving 5 bases between them. Here the CDR3 reads CASSLEGYNSPLHF. CDR3 DNA, as far as it was read: TGCGCCAGCAGCTTGGAAGGTTATAATTCACCC.

This clone appeared many times. Read sequence stops 3 residues before the CDR3 end, and the germline J gene provides the missing end. The chain couples TRBV12-5 to TRBJ2-1; tentatively, D is TRBD1 (5 bases). CDR3 length: 14 amino acids. V lost 6 bases, J lost 4 bases, and 13 bases lay in between. Germline values: CDR1 LGHNT, CDR2 FRNRAP. The CDR3 bases that were read are TGTGCTAGTGGGGCCGGTGGGGCTTACAATGAG. Its translation: CASGAGGAYNE. In full, the CDR3 is CASGAGGAYNEQFF.

This clone was picked up many times. The read ends 3 residues shy of where the CDR3 ends; the end is completed using the germline J gene. The chain joins TRBV30 to TRBJ2-7, with TRBD2 matching over 8 bases. V lost 5 bases to trimming and J lost 5 bases; unmatched junction nucleotides: 5. This CDR3 is built from 12 residues. The V gene's germline CDR1 is GTSNPN and CDR2 SVGIG (reference sequence). The CDR3 loop is CAWESGSHEQYF. The CDR3 DNA, read in part, is TGTGCCTGGGAGAGCGGGAGCCACGAG.

This clone came up many times. The read terminates 3 residues before the CDR3 end, so the remaining end is supplied by the germline J gene. This chain connects TRBV10-2 to TRBJ2-7, with 10 bases lining up with TRBD2. V lost 6 bases, J lost 4 bases, and 6 bases stayed unmatched. Germline CDR1 is WSHSY and CDR2 is SAAADI. This CDR3 has 14 residues. Incomplete CDR3 DNA: TGCGCCAGCAGCCTAGCGGGAGAAAGATACGAG. It specifies CASSLAGERYE. The full CDR3 sequence reads CASSLAGERYEQYF.

This clone was counted ten times or more. The read gets to within 3 residues of the CDR3 end, and the germline J gene fills in the rest. The chain joins TRBV7-9 to TRBJ2-3; 7 positions agree with TRBD2. Trimming at V came to 8 bases and at J to 0 bases, leaving 2 bases not matched to a gene. This CDR3 is 13 amino acids long. CDR1 and CDR2 (germline): SEHNR, FQNEAQ (reference sequence). CDR3 DNA (partial): TGTGCCAGCGCGGGGGAGAGCACAGATACG. Translating it yields CASAGESTDT. The whole CDR3 sequence is CASAGESTDTQYF.